This is a list of T cell receptor beta chains from one sample in a study of CD8 T cells in Susac syndrome. MiXCR was run by TCRdb on the immunoSEQ multiplex PCR reads, yielding one entry per CDR3 protein. The table has about 280,000 distinct CDR3 sequences, roughly 84% seen once. Sequenced: CD8+ T cells from PBMCs. The receptor source for this set is a human donor with multiple sclerosis. CDR3s include the opening cysteine and the closing phenylalanine or tryptophan. D genes are given only for firm matches. Part of the rows lack a size; the others show once, few, many or a class for expanded clones.

clone size	V gene	D gene	J gene	CDR3 DNA	CDR3 protein
once	TRBV5-5	.	TRBJ2-3	TGTGCCTCCCTTGGTGGGGGAGGGGGAACAGATACGCAGTATTTT	CASLGGGGGTDTQYF
once	TRBV6-5	TRBD2	TRBJ2-7	TGTGCCAGCAGTTCCCCATTCTCTAGCGGGTACTCCTACGAGCAGTACTTC	CASSSPFSSGYSYEQYF
.	TRBV10-3	.	TRBJ1-4	TGTGCCATCAGTGAGTCCAGACAAGCAACTAATGAAAAACTGTTTTTT	CAISESRQATNEKLFF
.	TRBV7-9	.	TRBJ2-7	TGTGCCAGCAGCGTGAACTACGAGCAGTACTTC	CASSVNYEQYF
.	TRBV28	.	TRBJ2-7	TGTGCCAGCAGCCCCCTGGGAGGATCGGCATACGAGCAGTACTTC	CASSPLGGSAYEQYF
.	TRBV5-5	TRBD1	TRBJ2-1	TGTGCCAGCAGTTTCGGACAAGGGGGCCACAATGAGCAGTTCTTC	CASSFGQGGHNEQFF
.	TRBV12-3/TRBV12-4	TRBD1	TRBJ1-2	TGTGCCAGCAGCGGTGAATTGACAGGGAGGCCCTATGGCTACACCTTC	CASSGELTGRPYGYTF
.	TRBV27	.	TRBJ2-7	TGTGCCAGCAGTTTATGGGGCGGGATAGCCTACGAGCAGTACTTC	CASSLWGGIAYEQYF
.	TRBV29-1	.	TRBJ2-1	TGCAGCGTTGAAGACCTCGCCTTGGAAGAAGACGACAATGAGCAGTTCTTC	CSVEDLALEEDDNEQFF
.	TRBV20-1	.	TRBJ2-1	TGCAGTGCTAGAGATCGAGGAACAGCTTACAATGAGCAGTTCTTC	CSARDRGTAYNEQFF
.	TRBV4-1	.	TRBJ2-3	TGCGCCAGCAGCCACGGCCGGGCTTCAGATACGCGGTATTTT	CASSHGRASDTRYF
.	TRBV6-5	.	TRBJ2-7	TGTGCCAGCAGTTACTCGTCGGGGGAGGCCTACTACGAGCAGTACTTC	CASSYSSGEAYYEQYF
.	TRBV5-1	.	TRBJ2-7	TGCGCCAGCAGCTTGGACACGTTAAGGGTCTACGAGCAGTACTTC	CASSLDTLRVYEQYF
.	TRBV9	.	TRBJ2-7	TGTGCCAGCAGCCTATCAATGGAGGGGCAGACCTACGAGCAGTACTTC	CASSLSMEGQTYEQYF
.	TRBV6-5	.	TRBJ1-2	TGTGCCAGCAGAGGGACGGCCGGCTACACCTTC	CASRGTAGYTF
.	TRBV5-4	.	TRBJ2-7	TGTGCCAGCAGGGGACCCTACTACGAGCAGTACTTC	CASRGPYYEQYF
once	TRBV28	TRBD2	TRBJ2-2	TGTGCCAGCAGTTTCCGGTCTGCGGGAGTGAACCCCGGGGAGCTGTTTTTT	CASSFRSAGVNPGELFF
.	TRBV25-1	TRBD1	TRBJ1-2	TGTGCCAGCAGTGGCAACAGGGGCCTTAACTATGGCTACACCTTC	CASSGNRGLNYGYTF
.	TRBV9	.	TRBJ1-2	TGTGCCAGCAGCGTAGCTTTGGCAGGAGACTCCTATGGCTACACCTTC	CASSVALAGDSYGYTF
.	TRBV12-5	TRBD1	TRBJ2-4	TGTGCTAGTCAGACGAGACAGGGAGACATTCAGTACTTC	CASQTRQGDIQYF
.	TRBV29-1	TRBD2	TRBJ2-3	TGCAGCTTACTAGCGGGTGTCACAGATACGCAGTATTTT	CSLLAGVTDTQYF
.	TRBV5-6	.	TRBJ2-3	TGTGCCAGCAGCCTGGGTGTTGGGGGTGCGGCGCAGTATTTT	CASSLGVGGAAQYF
.	TRBV7-9	TRBD1	TRBJ2-7	TGTGCCAGCAGCATAGACAGGGAGCGAGCCTACGAGCAGTACTTC	CASSIDRERAYEQYF
.	TRBV29-1	.	TRBJ1-2	TGCAGCGTAGGGACGGATGGCTACACCTTC	CSVGTDGYTF
.	TRBV7-9	.	TRBJ2-7	TGTGCCAGCAGCCCGCCAGGGCGGGACTACGAGCAGTACTTC	CASSPPGRDYEQYF
.	TRBV27	.	TRBJ1-2	TGTGCCAGCAGCCCGGCGGGCGCATCCTATGGCTACACCTTC	CASSPAGASYGYTF
.	TRBV7-6	.	TRBJ1-1	TGTGCCAGCAGCTTAGGGCGGGGAGGGTTGAGGAACACTGAAGCTTTCTTT	CASSLGRGGLRNTEAFF
.	TRBV7-9	TRBD1	TRBJ2-1	TGTGCCAGCAGCCCACCGGGACAGTTCTACAATGAGCAGTTCTTC	CASSPPGQFYNEQFF
.	TRBV7-3	.	TRBJ1-3	TGTGCCAGCAGCTTAACGCAGGGCGCTGGAAACACCATATATTTT	CASSLTQGAGNTIYF
.	TRBV7-3	.	TRBJ1-2	TGTGCCAGCAGCGCCACCGACCAAGGAGGCTACACCTTC	CASSATDQGGYTF
.	TRBV27	TRBD2	TRBJ2-1	TGTGCCAGCAGTTCCTCCATAACTAGCGGGGCAAACAATGAGCAGTTCTTC	CASSSSITSGANNEQFF
.	TRBV2	TRBD2	TRBJ2-3	TGTGCCAGCCTCCGTTCGGGACTAGCTTCAGATACGCAGTATTTT	CASLRSGLASDTQYF
once	TRBV5-4	.	TRBJ2-2	TGTGCCAGCAGCTCCGTTTTGAGGCCGAACACCGGGGAGCTGTTTTTT	CASSSVLRPNTGELFF
.	TRBV27	.	TRBJ2-3	TGTGCCAGCAAAATTGGGGGATCCGCAGATACGCAGTATTTT	CASKIGGSADTQYF
.	TRBV29-1	.	TRBJ2-7	TGCAGCGTTGAACATCGACATTCGACTGTAAAGGGGCAGTACTTC	CSVEHRHSTVKGQYF
.	TRBV24-1	TRBD1	TRBJ2-2	TGTGCCACCAGTGACCGCCGGACAGGGTGGGCTACGAACACCGGGGAGCTGTTTTTT	CATSDRRTGWATNTGELFF
few	TRBV7-9	.	TRBJ2-7	TGTGCCAGCAGCCCTCAGTACGAGCAGTACTTC	CASSPQYEQYF
.	TRBV27	.	TRBJ2-3	TGTGCCAGCAGTTTATTGCGGTTCACTGGAGATACGCAGTATTTT	CASSLLRFTGDTQYF
.	TRBV6-5	.	TRBJ2-7	TGTGCCAGCAGCCCCGACAGTTCCTACGAGCAGTACTTC	CASSPDSSYEQYF
.	TRBV29-1	TRBD2	TRBJ2-1	TGCAGCGTTGAAGGCCGGACTAGGGATTACAATGAGCAGTTCTTC	CSVEGRTRDYNEQFF
.	TRBV9	.	TRBJ2-5	TGTGCCAGCAGCGTAGAGGGAGTCGGGGCCTTCGAGGAGACCCAGTACTTC	CASSVEGVGAFEETQYF
.	TRBV27	TRBD1	TRBJ1-2	TGTGCCAGCAGTTTCGGGACAGGGGCGGGGAACTATGGCTACACCTTC	CASSFGTGAGNYGYTF